The clone carrying this T cell receptor (beta chain) was observed a handful of times. Its antigen is still unknown. Using a J-beta primer mix together with a sample-barcoded 5' primer, a second PCR was run for roughly 6 to 11 cycles. Via MiXCR, TCRdb re-called the 5' RACE reads, giving one row per CDR3 protein. The profile shows approximately 1.5 million distinct CDR3 sequences, approximately 43% of them singletons. The CDR3 has 14 residues. The V segment lost 7 bases and the J segment 5 bases; nucleotides outside the gene matches: 6. Germline CDR1 and CDR2: DFQATT and SNEGSKA (reference sequence). These data are taken from a study of blood T cells in healthy people across ages. About the study: Template switching captured about one barcoded beta molecule per two T cells.

Drawn from each donor were roughly 9.4 milliliters of peripheral blood. Study-wide points: Long-lived donors had more naive CD4+ cells and higher diversity than aged donors. Age brought a roughly linear fall in TCR beta diversity measured per million T cells.

This TCR was recovered from a woman between 18 and 30 years old in good health. The rearrangement joins TRBV20-1 to TRBJ2-4, with 12 bases aligning to TRBD2. Sequencing was done on a sample of blood. The CDR3 here is CSGLAGGPENIQYF. CDR3 DNA: TGCAGTGGGCTAGCGGGGGGGCCAGAAAACATTCAGTACTTC.